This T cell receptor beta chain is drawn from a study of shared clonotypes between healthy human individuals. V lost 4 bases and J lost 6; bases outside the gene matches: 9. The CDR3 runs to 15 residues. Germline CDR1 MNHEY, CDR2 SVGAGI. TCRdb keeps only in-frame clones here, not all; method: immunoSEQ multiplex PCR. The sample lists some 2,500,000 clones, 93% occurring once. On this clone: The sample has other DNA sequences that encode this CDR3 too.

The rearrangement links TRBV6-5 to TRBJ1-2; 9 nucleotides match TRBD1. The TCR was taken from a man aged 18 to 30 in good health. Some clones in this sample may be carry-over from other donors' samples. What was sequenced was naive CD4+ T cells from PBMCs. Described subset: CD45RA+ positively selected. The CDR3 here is CASSFSQGAWDGYTF. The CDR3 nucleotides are TGTGCCAGCAGTTTTTCACAGGGGGCATGGGATGGCTACACCTTC.